A selection of T cell receptor beta chains follows, all from one sample in a study of shared clonotypes between healthy human individuals. Only in-frame clones appear in the TCRdb table, and some are missing; sequencing was by immunoSEQ multiplex PCR. The profile shows 2 million to 2.5 million clones, about 92% of them singletons. The sample consisted of naive CD4+ T cells from PBMCs. These receptors were taken from a man younger than 35 in good health. Some clones in this sample may be carry-over from other donors' samples. Each CDR3 is given with its conserved first and last residue. D genes are given only for firm matches.

j_gene	v_gene	d_gene	CDR3aa
TRBJ2-2	TRBV5-6	-	CASSLVRLALPGELFF
TRBJ1-3	TRBV2	-	CASSEERTFGNTIYF
TRBJ2-5	TRBV5-4	TRBD2	CASSLDPGLAAQETQYF
TRBJ2-6	TRBV6-5	-	CASSFARRVGANVLTF
TRBJ2-3	TRBV7-9	TRBD2	CASSLPGTSGSVDTQYF
TRBJ1-2	TRBV6-1	-	CASSLTFGADYGYTF
TRBJ2-1	TRBV28	TRBD2	CASSPPSGYNEQFF
TRBJ1-1	TRBV18	-	CASSPDGEAFF
TRBJ2-2	TRBV7-6	TRBD1	CASSLGDRGWGELFF
TRBJ1-1	TRBV6-1	-	CASSEAIVGVTEAFF
TRBJ2-3	TRBV9	TRBD2	CASSSTDSGRRGTDTQYF
TRBJ1-5	TRBV28	TRBD1	CASRRTGGNQPQHF
TRBJ2-3	TRBV7-3	-	CASSLSYGGGRPPRTTDTQYF
TRBJ2-1	TRBV7-2	-	CASSFKGARNEQFF
TRBJ2-2	TRBV4-1	TRBD2	CASSQVLAGVSTGELFF
TRBJ1-1	TRBV6-6	-	CASSYSKGRFTEAFF
TRBJ2-1	TRBV7-9	TRBD1	CASSLGQYNEQFF
TRBJ1-1	TRBV28	-	CAGGGGRTEAFF
TRBJ1-1	TRBV5-1	-	CASSPLGLNTEAFF
TRBJ2-5	TRBV9	-	CASSSRASVEETQYF
TRBJ2-7	TRBV5-1	-	CASSKPDGSDEQYF
TRBJ1-4	TRBV2	-	CASSNQDSVNEKLFF
TRBJ2-2	TRBV19	-	CASSIHVGVVAGELFF
TRBJ2-4	TRBV13	-	CASSFEGLAAQGENIQYF
TRBJ2-3	TRBV6-1	TRBD2	CASSDPASGSFTDTQYF
TRBJ2-2	TRBV28	-	CASSLMQGRRAGELFF
TRBJ2-1	TRBV7-9	-	CASSTLRERVSYNEQFF
TRBJ2-1	TRBV7-9	TRBD2	CASSPRGSGNSYNEQFF
TRBJ2-5	TRBV5-6	TRBD1	CASSSTGRGRETQYF
TRBJ2-2	TRBV6-5	-	CASSRTVNTGELFF
TRBJ2-1	TRBV7-8	-	CASSFGSGYNEQFF
TRBJ1-2	TRBV9	-	CASSALSYGYTF
TRBJ1-2	TRBV7-9	TRBD1	CASSSKPPPQGAGGYTF
TRBJ1-3	TRBV6-6	-	CASSDPGSGNTIYF
TRBJ1-1	TRBV6-5	-	CASSPRTANTEAFF
TRBJ1-4	TRBV5-1	-	CASSLAGGSAEKLFF
TRBJ1-5	TRBV28	TRBD1	CASSEGQFNQPQHF
TRBJ2-7	TRBV6-5	-	CASSDGTSNEQYF
TRBJ2-7	TRBV10-2	TRBD2	CASSDRGSGRADEQYF
TRBJ1-2	TRBV7-9	-	CASSLALGTGNGYTF
TRBJ2-7	TRBV6-6	-	CASSYSIGEGDEQYF
TRBJ2-1	TRBV2	-	CASRKSKDNEQFF
TRBJ2-7	TRBV18	TRBD1	CASSPGTGYEQYF
TRBJ1-1	TRBV28	-	CASSSGGWTEAFF
TRBJ2-1	TRBV7-9	-	CASSPQGAGGGRRFF
TRBJ2-3	TRBV7-2	TRBD2	CASSLLAGRDTQYF